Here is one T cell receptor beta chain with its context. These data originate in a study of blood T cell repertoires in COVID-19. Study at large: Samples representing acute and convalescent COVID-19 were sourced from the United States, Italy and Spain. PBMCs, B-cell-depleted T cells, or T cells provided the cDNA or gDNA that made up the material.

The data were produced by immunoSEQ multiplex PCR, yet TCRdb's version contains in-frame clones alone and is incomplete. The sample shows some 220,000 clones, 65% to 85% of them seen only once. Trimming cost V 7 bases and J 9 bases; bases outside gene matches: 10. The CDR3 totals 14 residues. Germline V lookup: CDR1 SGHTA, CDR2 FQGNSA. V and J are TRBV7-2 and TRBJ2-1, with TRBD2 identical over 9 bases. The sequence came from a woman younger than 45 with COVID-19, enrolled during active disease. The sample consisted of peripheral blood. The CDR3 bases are TGTGCCAGCACCCAATTTAGCGGGAGAGGTGAGCAGTTCTTC. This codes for CASTQFSGRGEQFF. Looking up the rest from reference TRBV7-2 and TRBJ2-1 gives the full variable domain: GAGVSQSPSNKVTEKGKDVELRCDPISGHTALYWYRQSLGQGLEFLIYFQGNSAPDKSGLPSDRFSAERTGGSVSTLTIQRTQQEDSAVYLCASTQFSGRGEQFFGPGTRLTVL.